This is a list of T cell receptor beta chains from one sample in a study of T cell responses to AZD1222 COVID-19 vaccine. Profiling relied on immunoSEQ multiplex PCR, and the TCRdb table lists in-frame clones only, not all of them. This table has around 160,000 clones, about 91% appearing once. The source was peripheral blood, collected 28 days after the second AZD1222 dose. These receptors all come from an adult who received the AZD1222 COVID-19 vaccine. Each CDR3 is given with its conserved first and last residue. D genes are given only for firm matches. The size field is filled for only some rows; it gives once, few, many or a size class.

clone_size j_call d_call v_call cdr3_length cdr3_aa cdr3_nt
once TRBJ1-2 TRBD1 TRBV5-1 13 CASRDTGGSGYTF TGCGCCAGCAGGGATACAGGGGGCTCTGGCTACACCTTC
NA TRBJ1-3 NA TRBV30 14 CASRTRGTGNTIYF TGTGCCTCGCGGACCAGGGGAACTGGAAACACCATATATTTT
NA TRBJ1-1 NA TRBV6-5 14 CASSYSADRTEAFF TGTGCCAGCAGTTACTCGGCGGATCGCACTGAAGCTTTCTTT
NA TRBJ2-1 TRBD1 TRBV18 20 CASSPPMGQELQVPYNEQFF TGTGCCAGCTCACCACCGATGGGACAGGAATTACAAGTCCCCTACAATGAGCAGTTCTTC
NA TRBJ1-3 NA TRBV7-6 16 CASSLRAFSSGNTIYF TGTGCCAGCAGCTTACGGGCATTTTCCTCTGGAAACACCATATATTTT
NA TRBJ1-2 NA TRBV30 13 CAWSVQAVRSYTF TGTGCCTGGAGTGTACAGGCGGTCAGGAGCTACACCTTC
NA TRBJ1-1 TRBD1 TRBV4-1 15 CASSQATGVGTEAFF TGCGCCAGCAGCCAAGCCACAGGGGTGGGCACTGAAGCTTTCTTT
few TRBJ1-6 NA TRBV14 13 CASSQALVGALHF TGTGCCAGCAGCCAAGCCCTGGTCGGGGCCCTCCACTTT
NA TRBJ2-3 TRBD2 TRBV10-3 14 CAISESTSGVRQYF TGTGCCATCAGTGAGTCGACTAGCGGGGTTAGGCAGTATTTT
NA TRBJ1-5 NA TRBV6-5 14 CASSPTGYYQPQHF TGTGCCAGCAGTCCTACAGGGTATTATCAGCCCCAGCATTTT
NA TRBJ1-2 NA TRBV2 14 CASRGDSSNYGYTF TGTGCCAGCAGGGGGGACTCGTCTAACTATGGCTACACCTTC
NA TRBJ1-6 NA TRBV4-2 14 CASSPDRFNSPLHF TGTGCCAGCAGCCCTGACAGGTTTAATTCACCCCTCCACTTT
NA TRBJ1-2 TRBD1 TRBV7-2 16 CASSPGRTGERYGYTF TGTGCCAGCAGCCCAGGGAGGACAGGGGAGAGGTATGGCTACACCTTC
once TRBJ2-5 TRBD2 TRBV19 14 CASSMGTSPETQYF TGTGCCAGTAGTATGGGGACTAGTCCCGAGACCCAGTACTTC
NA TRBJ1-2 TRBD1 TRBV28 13 CASSPGGTYGYTF TGTGCCAGCAGCCCAGGGGGGACCTATGGCTACACCTTC
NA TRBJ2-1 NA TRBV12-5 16 CASGSTSTRLYNEQFF TGTGCTAGTGGATCAACTAGCACCCGACTTTACAATGAGCAGTTCTTC
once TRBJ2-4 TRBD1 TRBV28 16 CASSFPGTGAKNIQYF TGTGCCAGCAGTTTCCCCGGGACAGGAGCCAAAAACATTCAGTACTTC
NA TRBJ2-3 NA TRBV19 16 CASSPLSGLRTDTQYF TGTGCCAGTAGTCCTCTTTCAGGGCTGCGCACAGATACGCAGTATTTT
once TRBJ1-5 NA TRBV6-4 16 CASTDPPGEGNQPQHF TGTGCCAGCACAGATCCACCGGGGGAAGGCAATCAGCCCCAGCATTTT